This T cell receptor beta chain was profiled in a study of beta chain features in type 1 diabetes. Study as a whole: Age, gender, cell numbers and subset yield matched between patients and controls.

In its sample, this clone was seen many times. Investigators reverse transcribed all isolated RNA, so they sequenced expressed TCRB transcripts. The method was immunoSEQ multiplex PCR; TCRdb's version includes in-frame clones alone and lacks a portion of them. The table shows about 410,000 clones, with about 15% occurring only once. CDR3 length: 12 amino acids. This receptor was identified in a man aged 30 to 45 in good health. V gene TRBV21-1 combines with J gene TRBJ2-7; TRBD1 is the table's D call and was not checked against the DNA. TRBV21-1 is a pseudogene segment. The specimen sequenced was naive CD4+ T cells from blood. The DNA of the CDR3 is TGTGCCAGCAGACAGGAATCCTACGAGCAGTACGTC. As protein: CASRQESYEQYV.